Each of the 13 T cell receptor beta chains below was sequenced from the same sample in a study of T cell responses to AZD1222 COVID-19 vaccine. Method: immunoSEQ multiplex PCR; TCRdb's copy keeps in-frame clones and lacks some. In the table there are roughly 150,000 clones, under 90% of which are singletons. Sample: peripheral blood, taken 28 days after the second AZD1222 dose. The receptors were sampled from an adult who received the AZD1222 COVID-19 vaccine.

J is TRBJ2-6 and V is TRBV9; perhaps TRBD1 as D (6 bases). Trimming removed 5 bases from V and 1 base from J, with 16 bases in between. Germline V gives CDR1 SGDLS, CDR2 YYNGEE. The CDR3 runs 17 residues. CDR3 loop: CASSETGHSSGANVLTF. The CDR3 DNA sequence: TGTGCCAGCAGTGAAACGGGACATTCATCTGGGGCCAACGTCCTGACTTTC.

This sequence joins TRBV7-3 and TRBJ2-7; 9 nucleotides line up with TRBD1. Trimming removed 5 bases from V and 0 bases from J; junction bases left unmatched: 5. CDR1 and CDR2 (germline): SGHTA, FQGTGA. The CDR3 contains 15 residues. This chain's CDR3 is CASSTTGGPSYEQYF. The DNA of the CDR3 is TGTGCCAGCAGCACCACAGGGGGCCCCTCCTACGAGCAGTACTTC.

The V and J genes are TRBV28 and TRBJ1-5, with D unclear. Trimming shortened V by 7 bases and J by 2 bases, and 12 bases separated the two germline ends. The CDR3 runs to 14 residues. Germline loops: CDR1 MDHEN, CDR2 SYDVKM. DNA of the CDR3: TGTGCCAGCAAAACTGGCGGTCGCAATCAGCCCCAGCATTTT. Its translation is CASKTGGRNQPQHF.

J is TRBJ2-2 and V is TRBV18; no clear D. V was clipped by 0 bases and J by 2 bases, with 13 bases between them. The CDR3 length is 17 residues. From germline, CDR1 is KGHSH and CDR2 LQKENI. CDR3 sequence (DNA): TGTGCCAGCTCACCACCAAGCACCGTGGTCAACACCGGGGAGCTGTTTTTT. Amino acids: CASSPPSTVVNTGELFF. Based on the CDR3 plus reference TRBV18 and TRBJ2-2, the full variable domain is NAGVMQNPRHLVRRRGQEARLRCSPMKGHSHVYWYRQLPEEGLKFMVYLQKENIIDESGMPKERFSAEFPKEGPSILRIQQVVRGDSAAYFCASSPPSTVVNTGELFFGEGSRLTVL.

This chain connects TRBV7-3 to TRBJ1-6; D remains ambiguous. The CDR3 has 14 residues. The germline V gene encodes CDR1 SGHTA and CDR2 FQGTGA. The V end was cut by 3 bases, the J end by 9 bases, with 12 bases between. CDR3 sequence (DNA): TGTGCCAGCAGCTTTGGGGTTGCCGGTTCACCCCTCCACTTT. It specifies CASSFGVAGSPLHF.

V gene TRBV28 combines with J gene TRBJ1-5; D remains unclear. Per the germline V gene, CDR1 is MDHEN and CDR2 is SYDVKM. V was cut by 2 bases and J by 4 bases, with 6 bases left in between. The CDR3 sequence is 13 residues long. Written as DNA, the CDR3 is TGTGCCAGCAGTTTAGCCGAAAATCAGCCCCAGCATTTT. It encodes CASSLAENQPQHF.

V is TRBV6-6 and J is TRBJ2-7; D is undetermined. V was trimmed by 10 bases and J by 3 bases, leaving 13 bases between them. The V gene's germline CDR1 is MNHNY and CDR2 SVGAGI (reference sequence). The CDR3 has 12 residues. CDR3 DNA sequence: TGTGCCACCTCAGCTGTGGACTACGAGCAGTACTTC. Amino acid sequence: CATSAVDYEQYF.

This CDR3 is CASSETRRETQYF. The CDR3 DNA reads TGTGCCAGCAGTGAAACACGGAGGGAGACCCAGTACTTC. The chain carries TRBV27 and TRBJ2-5, with D tentatively TRBD2 (5 bases). Trimming took 5 bases from V and 5 from J, leaving 12 bases between them. Germline lookup yields CDR1 MNHEY and CDR2 SMNVEV (reference sequence). The CDR3 has 13 amino acids.

This clone was observed once. V is TRBV5-1 and J is TRBJ2-7, with 9 bases lining up with TRBD1. Germline V gene lookup returns CDR1 SGHRS and CDR2 YFSETQ. CDR3 size: 15 residues. V dropped 4 bases and J dropped 2; count of bases not matched to a gene: 7. CDR3 loop: CASSQGQGGPYEQYF. The DNA of the CDR3 is TGCGCCAGCAGCCAGGGACAGGGTGGCCCCTACGAGCAGTACTTC.

The V call is TRBV7-3, the J call TRBJ1-6; D unclear. The germline CDR1 and CDR2 sequences are SGHTA and FQGTGA. Trimming removed 2 bases from V and 5 bases from J, with 13 bases in between. This CDR3 is built from 16 residues. The CDR3 bases are TGTGCCAGCAGCTTAGAAGGAGGGAGGAATAATTCACCCCTCCACTTT. Translating gives CASSLEGGRNNSPLHF.

The genes are TRBV5-6 and TRBJ2-7; D is undetermined. The DNA matches TRBJ2-5 better at its end, which makes the J call doubtful. The CDR3 length is 14 residues. Germline CDR1 reads SGHDT; CDR2 reads YYEEEE. CDR3 sequence: CASSLLEPQETQYF. DNA for the CDR3: TGTGCCAGCAGCTTGCTGGAGCCCCAAGAGACCCAGTACTTC.

Only a few counts were recorded for this clone. This chain joins TRBV7-9 and TRBJ1-5, with 8 positions matching TRBD1. CDR1 SEHNR and CDR2 FQNEAQ come from the germline V gene (reference sequence). Trimming at V came to 11 bases and at J to 6 bases, leaving 3 bases not matched to a gene. The CDR3 is 11 residues long. CDR3 nucleotides: TGTGCCGCACAGGGGGTTCAGCCCCAGCATTTT. Its translation is CAAQGVQPQHF.

This chain connects TRBV7-3 to TRBJ2-1, with D uncertain. This CDR3 region has 16 residues. CDR1 and CDR2 from the germline V gene are SGHTA and FQGTGA. Trimming took off 4 bases at V and 0 bases at J, with 13 bases between the two ends. Here the CDR3 DNA reads TGTGCCAGCAGCTCCCATCGCGGCAGCTCCTACAATGAGCAGTTCTTC. Translation gives CASSSHRGSSYNEQFF. The variable domain in full, completed from reference TRBV7-3 and TRBJ2-1, reads GAGVSQTPSNKVTEKGKYVELRCDPISGHTALYWYRQSLGQGPEFLIYFQGTGAADDSGLPNDRFFAVRPEGSVSTLKIQRTERGDSAVYLCASSSHRGSSYNEQFFGPGTRLTVL.